The 12 T cell receptor beta chains listed next were all sequenced from one sample in a study of human T cells and chemical hapten exposure. TCRdb re-called the RACE reads with MiXCR, one entry per CDR3 protein. Of about 350,000 distinct CDR3 sequences in the sample, just under 6.5% were seen once. The time point was: patch test 2, 6 weeks after DPC sensitization. Treatment: therapeutic diphenylcyclopropenone sensitization with weekly scalp DPC. Material: whole blood, obtained in connection with sensitization to the hapten diphenylcyclopropenone (DPC). The receptors were gathered from a woman between 18 and 29 years old with alopecia areata. Some clones in this sample may be carry-over from other donors' samples.

The chain is built from TRBV28 and TRBJ1-2, with TRBD1 identical over 10 bases. The V and J ends lost 4 bases and 4 bases, in that order; junction bases with no gene match: 18. The CDR3 length is 19 residues. Germline V gene data show CDR1 as MDHEN and CDR2 as SYDVKM. Here the CDR3 reads CASSSPGGTGDTWGYGYTF. The CDR3 nucleotides are TGTGCCAGCAGTTCCCCCGGAGGGACAGGGGACACCTGGGGCTATGGCTACACCTTC.

V is TRBV6-1 and J is TRBJ1-1, with 7 bases that match TRBD1. Trimming removed 9 bases from V and 4 bases from J; junction bases left unmatched: 11. The CDR3 totals 14 residues. Germline CDR1 and CDR2: MNHNS and SASEGT. CDR3 in DNA: TGTGCCAGTTGTCGACAGGGACCGTTCACTGAAGCTTTCTTT. As protein: CASCRQGPFTEAFF.

The chain joins TRBV4-3 to TRBJ2-3; tentatively, D is TRBD1 or TRBD2 (5 bases each). There are 13 residues in the CDR3. Trimming left V 5 bases short and J 6 bases short, with 12 bases between. CDR1 is LGHNA, CDR2 YSLEER, per germline. CDR3 sequence: CASSERGIDTQYF. As DNA, the CDR3 is TGCGCCAGCAGCGAGAGGGGCATCGATACGCAGTATTTT.

This clonotype has ten or more counts. The CDR3 nucleotides read TGCAGCGTTCAAACAGGGGAAGCTTTCTTT. The encoded protein is CSVQTGEAFF. This sequence joins TRBV29-1 and TRBJ1-1; perhaps TRBD1 as D (6 bases). The CDR3 is 10 residues long. CDR1 SQVTM and CDR2 ANQGSEA come from the germline V gene. V was pared by 5 bases and J by 8 bases, with 9 bases between.

In its sample, this clonotype was seen a few times. V and J are TRBV21-1 and TRBJ2-3; TRBD1, the table's D call, was not compared with the DNA. TRBV21-1 is noted as a pseudogene. This CDR3 is built from 14 residues. DNA for the CDR3: TGTGCCAGCAGCGAGCGGGGGGCTTCAGATACGCAGTATTTT. Residues: CASSERGASDTQYF.

This clonotype was observed a handful of times. The gene calls are TRBV6-1 and TRBJ1-4; D uncertain. CDR3 length: 13 residues. The germline V gene encodes CDR1 MNHNS and CDR2 SASEGT. V lost 4 bases and J 10 bases, leaving 13 bases between the germline ends. CDR3 protein: CASSVPGERKLFF. The CDR3 DNA follows: TGTGCCAGCAGTGTCCCGGGTGAGAGAAAACTGTTTTTT.

This clonotype was detected ten times or more. The chain links TRBV27 to TRBJ1-1; 9 bases are a match to TRBD1. The germline V gene encodes CDR1 MNHEY and CDR2 SMNVEV (reference sequence). The junction had 10 bases not matched to a gene; V was cut back by 6 bases and J by 5 bases. The CDR3 totals 15 residues. For the CDR3, the DNA is TGTGCCAGCAGCTCCCGGACAGGGGAAAGGACTGAAGCTTTCTTT. Protein sequence: CASSSRTGERTEAFF.

The V call is TRBV15, the J call TRBJ2-3; D remains ambiguous. The CDR3 contains 13 residues. V lost 2 bases and J lost 6, with 9 bases in between. In germline, CDR1 is LNHNV, CDR2 YYDKDF (reference sequence). The CDR3, as DNA: TGTGCCACCAGCAGAAGGAGCGCCGATACGCAGTATTTT. Its protein is CATSRRSADTQYF.

This clonotype was found a few times. The V call is TRBV4-3, the J call TRBJ2-1, with 14 nucleotides matching TRBD2. There are 17 residues in the CDR3. Unmatched junction bases numbered 7, after V lost 0 bases and J lost 9 bases. In germline, CDR1 is LGHNA, CDR2 YSLEER. CDR3 DNA: TGCGCCAGCAGCCAAGATTTGACTAGCGGGGGGGCGAGTGAGCAGTTCTTC. Protein: CASSQDLTSGGASEQFF.

This clonotype occurred a few times. In nucleotides, the CDR3 is TGTGCCAGCAGTGAAAAGTCTTCCGGGGCAAGGCAGTACTTC. This sequence encodes CASSEKSSGARQYF. J is TRBJ2-7 and V is TRBV6-1, with D possibly being TRBD1 or TRBD2 (5 bases each). The CDR3 totals 14 residues. The V and J ends lost 2 bases and 9 bases respectively, with 17 bases between them. Looked up from germline, CDR1 is MNHNS and CDR2 is SASEGT.

This clonotype showed up many times. V gene TRBV7-6 combines with J gene TRBJ1-4, with D perhaps matching TRBD1 (5 bases). CDR1 and CDR2 (germline): SGHVS, FNYEAQ. This CDR3 comprises 16 residues. V lost 2 bases and J 0 bases, leaving 10 bases between the germline ends. CDR3 coding DNA: TGTGCCAGCAGCTTATTTGGGGGAGCAACTAATGAAAAACTGTTTTTT. Residues: CASSLFGGATNEKLFF.

The chain carries TRBV5-6 and TRBJ2-3, with 11 bases aligning to TRBD1. In germline, CDR1 is SGHDT, CDR2 YYEEEE. The V gene end was trimmed by 4 bases and the J gene end by 3 bases; junction bases not matched to a gene: 7. The CDR3 consists of 16 residues. CDR3 sequence (DNA): TGTGCCAGCAGCCCCTGGGACAGGGGGTGGACAGATACGCAGTATTTT. Translated: CASSPWDRGWTDTQYF.